A selection of T cell receptor beta chains follows, all from one sample in a study of immune cell composition in non-small cell lung cancer. The data were produced by immunoSEQ multiplex PCR, yet TCRdb's version contains in-frame clones alone and is incomplete. The repertoire holds fewer than 8,000 clones, 82% seen once, with 8% to 10% in the top ten. Material for sequencing was non-adjacent lung tissue. These receptors all come from a human donor with non-small cell lung cancer. Both conserved end residues are trimmed from each CDR3. The size entry is marked missing in some rows and otherwise reads once, few, many or a size class.

V gene,J gene,clone size,CDR3 protein
TRBV5-1,TRBJ2-2,few,ASSGTSGVGGTGELF
TRBV30,TRBJ2-1,-,AWSDNRLNEQF
TRBV28,TRBJ2-3,-,ASSNFLAGDGTDTQY
TRBV19,TRBJ2-5,-,ASKARGQESETQY
TRBV2,TRBJ1-5,-,ASTSGGSGQPQH
TRBV4-1,TRBJ1-1,-,ASSQGYQEFTEAF
TRBV27,TRBJ1-2,-,ASSLSSSTGGYGYT
TRBV27,TRBJ1-5,-,ASSGGGNQPQH
TRBV4-3,TRBJ2-7,-,ASSQTELQGDGSCEQY
TRBV23-1,TRBJ2-5,-,ASRPGGLYQETQY
TRBV6-5,TRBJ1-1,-,ASSYSNRRNTEAF
TRBV5-1,TRBJ2-7,-,ASSSSGRGYEQY
TRBV11-2,TRBJ2-1,-,ASSRDRNEQF
TRBV10-3,TRBJ1-1,few,AISAIGGTEAF
TRBV5-1,TRBJ2-7,-,ASSFGSGGTFYEQY
TRBV18,TRBJ1-5,-,ASSPGQGNQPQH
TRBV15,TRBJ2-1,-,ATSRGTLAALLDEQF
TRBV19,TRBJ2-3,-,ASSIGGRRQFTDTQY
TRBV2,TRBJ2-7,few,ASRPGFSRHYEQY
TRBV6-5,TRBJ1-2,-,ASSSQGYGYT
TRBV7-8,TRBJ1-5,-,ASSLGQGPSQPQH
TRBV29-1,TRBJ1-1,once,SVELAPGAEAF
TRBV11-3,TRBJ1-1,-,ASSLGQGAVNTEAF
TRBV11-3,TRBJ2-7,-,ASSSRDSYEQY
TRBV18,TRBJ2-2,-,ASSLRTANTGELF
TRBV28,TRBJ2-7,once,AISSGTPYEQY
TRBV28,TRBJ1-5,-,ASRSTRVGQPQH
TRBV5-6,TRBJ2-7,-,ASSFGQNYEQY
TRBV5-4,TRBJ1-2,-,ASSFHPGRAYGYT
TRBV27,TRBJ1-2,-,ASAPLTPGQGARGYT
TRBV7-9,TRBJ1-1,-,ASSWDRGLGTEAF
TRBV5-1,TRBJ1-1,-,ASSLATLNTEAF
TRBV9,TRBJ2-2,large,ASSFSSGSGGELF
TRBV6-1,TRBJ2-1,once,ASSDPDRYNEQF
TRBV5-1,TRBJ2-3,medium-sized,ASSLEQGNTDTQY
TRBV5-6,TRBJ1-4,-,ASSLWNSEKLF
TRBV13,TRBJ2-7,once,ASSFSPFPAYEQY
TRBV7-3,TRBJ2-1,once,ASSPLGTSNEQF
TRBV18,TRBJ1-1,few,ASSPQGANTEAF
TRBV14,TRBJ2-2,-,ASSRASGMTTGELF
TRBV13,TRBJ1-1,-,ASSLVRWQGIFTEAF
TRBV7-2,TRBJ2-3,-,ASSLNPGTTGNTQY
TRBV16,TRBJ1-2,once,ASSQSSGQGYGYT
TRBV27,TRBJ1-5,medium-sized,ASSQREYQPQH
TRBV7-2,TRBJ1-1,-,ASSDSTGDGLKAF
TRBV11-1,TRBJ1-2,-,ASKYRQGDGYT
TRBV6-6,TRBJ2-7,-,ASSYPLHYEQY
TRBV19,TRBJ2-3,-,ASRNRGRSTDTQY
TRBV4-1,TRBJ1-2,-,ASSQDGGRENYGYT
TRBV15,TRBJ2-1,-,ATTGTRSREQF
TRBV6-5,TRBJ2-7,once,ASSYDLQVYEQY
TRBV4-2,TRBJ2-7,few,ASSQDGQGAGYEQY
TRBV6-1,TRBJ2-2,-,ASTGDRMNTGELF
TRBV7-9,TRBJ2-7,-,ASSPRTSGGEQY